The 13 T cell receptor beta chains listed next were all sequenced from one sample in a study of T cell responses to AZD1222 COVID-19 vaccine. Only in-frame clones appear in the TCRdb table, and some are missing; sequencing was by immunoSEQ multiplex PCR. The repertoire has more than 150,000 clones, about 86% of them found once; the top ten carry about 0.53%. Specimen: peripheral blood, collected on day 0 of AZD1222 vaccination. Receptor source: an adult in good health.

This CDR3 reads CASSVGSSGLYEQYF. CDR3 coding DNA: TGTGCCAGCAGCGTAGGCTCTAGCGGCCTCTACGAGCAGTACTTC. The rearrangement joins TRBV9 to TRBJ2-7, with 7 bases fitting TRBD2. The CDR3 covers 15 residues. The trim removed 0 bases at V and 3 bases at J, leaving 6 bases unmatched. Germline V gives CDR1 SGDLS, CDR2 YYNGEE.

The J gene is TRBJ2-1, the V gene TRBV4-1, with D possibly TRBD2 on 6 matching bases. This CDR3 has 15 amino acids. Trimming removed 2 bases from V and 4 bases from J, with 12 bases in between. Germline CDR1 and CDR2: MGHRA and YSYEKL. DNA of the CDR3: TGCGCCAGCAGCCAAACGCGGGACGGATACAATGAGCAGTTCTTC. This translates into CASSQTRDGYNEQFF.

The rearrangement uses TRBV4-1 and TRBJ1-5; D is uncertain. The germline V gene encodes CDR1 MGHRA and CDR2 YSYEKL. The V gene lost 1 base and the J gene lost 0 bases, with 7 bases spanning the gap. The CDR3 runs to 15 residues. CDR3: CASSQAENSNQPQHF. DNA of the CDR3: TGCGCCAGCAGCCAAGCGGAAAATAGCAATCAGCCCCAGCATTTT.

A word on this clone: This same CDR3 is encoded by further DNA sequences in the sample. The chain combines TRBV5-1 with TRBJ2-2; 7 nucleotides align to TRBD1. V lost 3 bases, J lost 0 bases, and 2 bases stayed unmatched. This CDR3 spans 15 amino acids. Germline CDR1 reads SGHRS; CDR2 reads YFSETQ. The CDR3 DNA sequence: TGCGCCAGCAGCTGGGGGACAGCGAACACCGGGGAGCTGTTTTTT. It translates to CASSWGTANTGELFF. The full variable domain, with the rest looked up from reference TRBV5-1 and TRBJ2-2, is KAGVTQTPRYLIKTRGQQVTLSCSPISGHRSVSWYQQTPGQGLQFLFEYFSETQRNKGNFPGRFSGRQFSNSRSEMNVSTLELGDSALYLCASSWGTANTGELFFGEGSRLTVL.

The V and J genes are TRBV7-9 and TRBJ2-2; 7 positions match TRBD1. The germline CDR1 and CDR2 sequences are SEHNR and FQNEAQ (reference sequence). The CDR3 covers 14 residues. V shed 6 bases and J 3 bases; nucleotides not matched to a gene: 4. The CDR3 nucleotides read TGTGCCAGCAGTCCCACAGGGGACACCGGGGAGCTGTTTTTT. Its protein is CASSPTGDTGELFF.

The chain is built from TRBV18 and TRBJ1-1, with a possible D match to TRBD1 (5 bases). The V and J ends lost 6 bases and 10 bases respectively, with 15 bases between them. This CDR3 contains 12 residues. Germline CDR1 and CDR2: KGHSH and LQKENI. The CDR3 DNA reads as TGTGCCAGCTCGTCTGTCCAGGGTGGAGCTTTCTTT. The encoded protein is CASSSVQGGAFF.

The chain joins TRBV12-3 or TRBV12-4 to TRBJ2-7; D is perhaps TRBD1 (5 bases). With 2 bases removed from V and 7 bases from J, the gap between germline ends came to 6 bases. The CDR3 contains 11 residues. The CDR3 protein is CASSLKGEQYF. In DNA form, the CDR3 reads TGTGCCAGCAGTTTAAAGGGGGAGCAGTACTTC.

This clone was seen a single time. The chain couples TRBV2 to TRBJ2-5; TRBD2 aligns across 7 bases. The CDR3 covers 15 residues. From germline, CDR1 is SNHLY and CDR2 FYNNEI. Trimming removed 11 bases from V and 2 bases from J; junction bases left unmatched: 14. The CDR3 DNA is TGTGCCGGGCTTCTAGGGAGGGGTGGGCAAGAGACCCAGTACTTC. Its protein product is CAGLLGRGGQETQYF.

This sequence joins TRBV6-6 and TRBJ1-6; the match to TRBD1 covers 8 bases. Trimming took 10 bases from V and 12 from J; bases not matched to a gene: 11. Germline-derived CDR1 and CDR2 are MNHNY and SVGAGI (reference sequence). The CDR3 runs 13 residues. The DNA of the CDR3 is TGTGCCACCCAGGGGGCTGGTATTCAACCCCTCCACTTT. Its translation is CATQGAGIQPLHF.

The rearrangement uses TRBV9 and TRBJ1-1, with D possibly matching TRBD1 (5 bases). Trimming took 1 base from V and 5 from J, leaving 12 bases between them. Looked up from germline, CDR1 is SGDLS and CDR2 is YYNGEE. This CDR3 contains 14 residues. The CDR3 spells CASSVKGGGTEAFF. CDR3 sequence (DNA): TGTGCCAGCAGCGTAAAAGGCGGGGGGACTGAAGCTTTCTTT.

CDR3 sequence: CASSPQGTHNYGYTF. The CDR3 DNA reads TGTGCCAGCAGCCCTCAGGGGACACACAACTATGGCTACACCTTC. The chain recombines TRBV11-2 with TRBJ1-2; tentative D call: TRBD1 (6 bases). This CDR3 has 15 amino acids. Germline V gene sequence: CDR1 SGHAT, CDR2 FQNNGV. V lost 5 bases and J 2 bases, leaving 15 bases between the germline ends.

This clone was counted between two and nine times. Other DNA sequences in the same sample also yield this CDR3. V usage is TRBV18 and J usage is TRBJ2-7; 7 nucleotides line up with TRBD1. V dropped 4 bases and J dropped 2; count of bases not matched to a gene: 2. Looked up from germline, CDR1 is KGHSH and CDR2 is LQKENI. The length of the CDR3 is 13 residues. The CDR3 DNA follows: TGTGCCAGCTCACTGGGACAGACCTACGAGCAGTACTTC. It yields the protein CASSLGQTYEQYF.

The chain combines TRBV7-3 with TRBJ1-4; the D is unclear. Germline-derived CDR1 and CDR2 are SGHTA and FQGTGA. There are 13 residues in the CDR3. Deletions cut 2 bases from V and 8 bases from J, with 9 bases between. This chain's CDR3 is CASSLGVWEKLFF. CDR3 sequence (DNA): TGTGCCAGCAGCTTAGGAGTTTGGGAAAAACTGTTTTTT. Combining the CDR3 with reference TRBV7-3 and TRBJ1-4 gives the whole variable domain GAGVSQTPSNKVTEKGKYVELRCDPISGHTALYWYRQSLGQGPEFLIYFQGTGAADDSGLPNDRFFAVRPEGSVSTLKIQRTERGDSAVYLCASSLGVWEKLFFGSGTQLSVL.